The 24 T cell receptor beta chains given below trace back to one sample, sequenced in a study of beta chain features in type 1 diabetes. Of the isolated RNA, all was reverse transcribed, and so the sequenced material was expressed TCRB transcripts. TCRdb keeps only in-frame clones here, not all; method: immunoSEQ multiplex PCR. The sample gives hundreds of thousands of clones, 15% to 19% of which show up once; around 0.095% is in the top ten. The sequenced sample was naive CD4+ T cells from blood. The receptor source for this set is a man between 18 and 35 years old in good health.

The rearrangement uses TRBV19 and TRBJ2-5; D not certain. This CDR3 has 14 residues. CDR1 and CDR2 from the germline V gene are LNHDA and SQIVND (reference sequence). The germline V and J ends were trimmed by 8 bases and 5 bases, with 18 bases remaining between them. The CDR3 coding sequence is TGTGCCAGTGCTACCGACGGTGCCAGGGAGACCCAGTACTTC. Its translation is CASATDGARETQYF.

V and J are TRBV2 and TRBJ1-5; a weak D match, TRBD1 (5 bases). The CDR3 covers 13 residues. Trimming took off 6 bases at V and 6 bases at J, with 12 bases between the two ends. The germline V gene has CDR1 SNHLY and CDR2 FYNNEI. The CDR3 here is CASRGRAGQPQHF. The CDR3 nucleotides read TGTGCCAGCAGGGGCAGGGCCGGTCAGCCCCAGCATTTT.

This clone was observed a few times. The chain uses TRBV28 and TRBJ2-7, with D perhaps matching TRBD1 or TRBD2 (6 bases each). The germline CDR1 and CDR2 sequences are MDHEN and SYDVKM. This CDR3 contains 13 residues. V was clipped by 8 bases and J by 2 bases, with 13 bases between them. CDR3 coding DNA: TGTGCCAGCTGGACCGGGGGCACCTACGAGCAGTACTTC. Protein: CASWTGGTYEQYF.

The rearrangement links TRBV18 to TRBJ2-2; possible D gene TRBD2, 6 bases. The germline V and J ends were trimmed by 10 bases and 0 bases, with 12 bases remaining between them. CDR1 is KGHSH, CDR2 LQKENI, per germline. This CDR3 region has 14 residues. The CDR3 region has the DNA TGTGCCACCTCGGGGAGGACGAACACCGGGGAGCTGTTTTTT. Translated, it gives CATSGRTNTGELFF.

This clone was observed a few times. CDR3 coding DNA: TGTGCCAGCAGGGTACAGGGGAATTCCTACGAGCAGTACTTC. This translates into CASRVQGNSYEQYF. The chain employs TRBV2 and TRBJ2-7; 7 nucleotides align to TRBD1. The CDR3 loop spans 14 amino acids. V was pared by 6 bases and J by 1 base, with 6 bases of the junction left unmatched. Germline CDR1 is SNHLY and CDR2 is FYNNEI.

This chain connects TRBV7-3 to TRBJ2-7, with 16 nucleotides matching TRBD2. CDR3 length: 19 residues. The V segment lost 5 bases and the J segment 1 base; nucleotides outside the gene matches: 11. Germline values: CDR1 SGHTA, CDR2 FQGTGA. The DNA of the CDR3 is TGTGCCAGCAGCCTCCATTTCGGGACTAGCGGGAGGGATTCCTACGAGCAGTACTTC. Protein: CASSLHFGTSGRDSYEQYF.

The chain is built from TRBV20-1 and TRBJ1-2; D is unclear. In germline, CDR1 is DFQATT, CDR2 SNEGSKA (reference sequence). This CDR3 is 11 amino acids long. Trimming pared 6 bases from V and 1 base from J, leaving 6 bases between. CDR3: CSAVLNYGYTF. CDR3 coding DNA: TGCAGTGCCGTTCTTAACTATGGCTACACCTTC.

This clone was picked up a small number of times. CDR3 region: CASSGGSSTDTQYF. CDR3 bases: TGTGCCAGCAGCGGCGGGAGTAGCACAGATACGCAGTATTTT. The chain uses TRBV21-1 and TRBJ2-3; TRBD2 is the table's D call, not checked against the DNA. TRBV21-1 is assigned pseudogene status. This CDR3 is built from 14 residues.

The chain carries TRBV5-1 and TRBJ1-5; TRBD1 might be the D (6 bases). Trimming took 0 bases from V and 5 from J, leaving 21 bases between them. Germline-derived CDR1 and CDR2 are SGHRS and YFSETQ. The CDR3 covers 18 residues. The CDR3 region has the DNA TGCGCCAGCAGCTTGGGGCCCCTATTAAGGGGGAACTATCAGCCCCAGCATTTT. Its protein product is CASSLGPLLRGNYQPQHF.

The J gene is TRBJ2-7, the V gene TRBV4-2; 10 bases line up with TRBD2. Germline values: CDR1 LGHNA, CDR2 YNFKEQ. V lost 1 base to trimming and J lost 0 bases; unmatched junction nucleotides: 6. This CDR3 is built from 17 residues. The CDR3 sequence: CASSQASGGFTSYEQYF. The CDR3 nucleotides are TGTGCCAGCAGCCAAGCTAGCGGGGGCTTTACCTCCTACGAGCAGTACTTC.

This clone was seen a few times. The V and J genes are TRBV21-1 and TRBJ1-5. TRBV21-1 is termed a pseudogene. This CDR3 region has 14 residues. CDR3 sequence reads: CASSKGRANQPQHF. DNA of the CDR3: TGTGCCAGCAGCAAAGGTCGGGCCAATCAGCCCCAGCATTTT.

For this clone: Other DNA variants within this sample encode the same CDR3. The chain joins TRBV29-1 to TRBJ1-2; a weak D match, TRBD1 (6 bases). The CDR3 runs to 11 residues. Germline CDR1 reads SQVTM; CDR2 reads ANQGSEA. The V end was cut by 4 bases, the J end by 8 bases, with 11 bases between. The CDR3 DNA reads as TGCAGCGTTGGCCAGGGGCAGGGCTACACCTTC. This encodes CSVGQGQGYTF.

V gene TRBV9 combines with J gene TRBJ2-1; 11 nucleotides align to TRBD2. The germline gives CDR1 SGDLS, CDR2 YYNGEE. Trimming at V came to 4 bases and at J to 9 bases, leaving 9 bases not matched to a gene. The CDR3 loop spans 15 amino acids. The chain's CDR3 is CASSTSGSTRSEQFF. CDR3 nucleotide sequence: TGTGCCAGCAGCACTAGCGGGAGCACGAGGTCTGAGCAGTTCTTC.

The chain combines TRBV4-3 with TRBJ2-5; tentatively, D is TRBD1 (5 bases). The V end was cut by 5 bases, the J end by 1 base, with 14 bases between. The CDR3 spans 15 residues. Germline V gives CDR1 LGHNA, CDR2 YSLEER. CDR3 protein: CASSYRSGFQETQYF. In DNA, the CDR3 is TGCGCCAGCAGCTACCGGTCAGGGTTCCAAGAGACCCAGTACTTC.

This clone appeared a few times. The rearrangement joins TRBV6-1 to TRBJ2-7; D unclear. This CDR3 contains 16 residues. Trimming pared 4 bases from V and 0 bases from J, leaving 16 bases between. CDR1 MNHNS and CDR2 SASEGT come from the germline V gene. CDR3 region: CASSARMGKISYEQYF. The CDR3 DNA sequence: TGTGCCAGCAGTGCCCGAATGGGGAAGATCTCCTACGAGCAGTACTTC.

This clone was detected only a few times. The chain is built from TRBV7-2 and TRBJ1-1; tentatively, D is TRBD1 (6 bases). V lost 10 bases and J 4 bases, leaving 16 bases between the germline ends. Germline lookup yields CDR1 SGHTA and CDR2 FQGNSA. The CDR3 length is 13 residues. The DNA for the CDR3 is TGTGCCACGGGGTTACAGGGACCCACTGAAGCTTTCTTT. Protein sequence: CATGLQGPTEAFF. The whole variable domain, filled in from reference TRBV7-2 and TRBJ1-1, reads GAGVSQSPSNKVTEKGKDVELRCDPISGHTALYWYRQSLGQGLEFLIYFQGNSAPDKSGLPSDRFSAERTGGSVSTLTIQRTQQEDSAVYLCATGLQGPTEAFFGQGTRLTVV.

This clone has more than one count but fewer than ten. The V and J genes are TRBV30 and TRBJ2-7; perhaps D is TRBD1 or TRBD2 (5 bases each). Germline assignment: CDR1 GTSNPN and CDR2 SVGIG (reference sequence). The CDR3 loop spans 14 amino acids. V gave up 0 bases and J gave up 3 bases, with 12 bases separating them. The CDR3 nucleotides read TGTGCCTGGAGTGTCGGAGGACATAACTACGAGCAGTACTTC. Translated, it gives CAWSVGGHNYEQYF. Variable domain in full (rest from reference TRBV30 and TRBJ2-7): SQTIHQWPATLVQPVGSPLSLECTVEGTSNPNLYWYRQAAGRGLQLLFYSVGIGQISSEVPQNLSASRPQDRQFILSSKKLLLSDSGFYLCAWSVGGHNYEQYFGPGTRLTVT.

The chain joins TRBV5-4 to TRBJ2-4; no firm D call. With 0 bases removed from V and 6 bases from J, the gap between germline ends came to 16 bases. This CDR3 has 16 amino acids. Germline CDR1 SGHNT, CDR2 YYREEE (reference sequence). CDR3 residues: CASSLGGSSYLNIQYF. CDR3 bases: TGTGCCAGCAGCTTGGGTGGCTCCTCCTATCTAAACATTCAGTACTTC.

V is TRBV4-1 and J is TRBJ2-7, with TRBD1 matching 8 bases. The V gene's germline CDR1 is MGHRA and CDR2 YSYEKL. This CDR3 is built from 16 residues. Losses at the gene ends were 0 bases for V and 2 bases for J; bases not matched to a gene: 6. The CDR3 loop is CASSQEGDRGPYEQYF. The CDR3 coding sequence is TGCGCCAGCAGCCAAGAAGGCGACAGGGGACCCTACGAGCAGTACTTC.

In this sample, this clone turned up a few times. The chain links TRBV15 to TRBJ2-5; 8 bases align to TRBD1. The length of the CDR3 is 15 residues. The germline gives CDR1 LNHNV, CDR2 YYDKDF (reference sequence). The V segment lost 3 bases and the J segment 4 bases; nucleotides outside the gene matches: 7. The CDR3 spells CATSSQGALRETQYF. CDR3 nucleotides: TGTGCCACCAGCAGTCAGGGGGCCCTGCGAGAGACCCAGTACTTC.

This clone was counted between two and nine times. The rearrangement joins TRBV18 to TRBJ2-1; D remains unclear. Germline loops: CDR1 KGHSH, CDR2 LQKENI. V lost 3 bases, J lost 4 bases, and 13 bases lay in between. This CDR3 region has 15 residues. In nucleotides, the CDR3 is TGTGCCAGCTCACCCTACACAGAGCAGTACAATGAGCAGTTCTTC. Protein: CASSPYTEQYNEQFF.

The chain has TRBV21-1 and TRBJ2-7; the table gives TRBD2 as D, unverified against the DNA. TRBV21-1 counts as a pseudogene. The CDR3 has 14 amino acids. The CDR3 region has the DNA TGTGCCAGCAGCGACCGGGGAGCATGGGACGAGCAGTACTTC. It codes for CASSDRGAWDEQYF.

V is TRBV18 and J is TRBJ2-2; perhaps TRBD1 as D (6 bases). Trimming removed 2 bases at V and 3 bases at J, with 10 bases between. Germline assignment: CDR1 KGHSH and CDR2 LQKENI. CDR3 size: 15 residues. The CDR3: CASSPSQGDTGELFF. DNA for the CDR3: TGTGCCAGCTCACCATCACAGGGTGACACCGGGGAGCTGTTTTTT.

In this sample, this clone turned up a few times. In DNA, the CDR3 is TGTGCCAGCAGCTTAGCGGGAGCGCAGTTCTTC. Residues: CASSLAGAQFF. The V gene is TRBV7-2, the J gene TRBJ2-1, with D possibly TRBD2 on 5 matching bases. The V gene's germline CDR1 is SGHTA and CDR2 FQGNSA. Trimming removed 0 bases from V and 12 bases from J, with 6 bases in between. The CDR3 contains 11 residues.